These 14 T cell receptor beta chains originate from one sample sequenced in a study of OX40 agonist ivuxolimab in advanced cancers. This table comes from immunoSEQ multiplex PCR, and its TCRdb copy is limited to in-frame clones, with some not included. Among 19,000 or so clones, less than 90% were seen once, and the ten largest hold 16%. Sequenced here: CD4+ or CD8+ T cells sorted from blood, sampled in a trial of the OX40 agonist ivuxolimab. These receptors were taken from an adult with an advanced solid tumor such as melanoma, head and neck, liver or kidney cancer.

This chain uses TRBV29-1 with TRBJ2-4; perhaps TRBD2 as D (6 bases). Germline CDR1 SQVTM, CDR2 ANQGSEA. The CDR3 length is 15 residues. The V end was cut by 6 bases, the J end by 3 bases, with 18 bases between. CDR3 region: CSVPQRRDGKNIQYF. For the CDR3, the DNA is TGCAGCGTGCCACAGAGGAGGGATGGCAAAAACATTCAGTACTTC.

The genes are TRBV29-1 and TRBJ2-2, with TRBD2 matching 9 bases. The V and J ends lost 6 bases and 4 bases, in that order; junction bases with no gene match: 9. There are 15 residues in the CDR3. Germline V gene lookup returns CDR1 SQVTM and CDR2 ANQGSEA. CDR3 in DNA: TGCAGCGTCCCTATGACTAGCGGCAGCACCGGGGAGCTGTTTTTT. This translates into CSVPMTSGSTGELFF.

This clone has more than one count but fewer than ten. This chain joins TRBV7-9 and TRBJ1-6, with D tentatively TRBD1 (6 bases). This CDR3 has 13 amino acids. Germline-derived CDR1 and CDR2 are SEHNR and FQNEAQ (reference sequence). Trimming removed 5 bases at V and 11 bases at J, with 13 bases between. CDR3 nucleotides: TGTGCCAGCAGCATGGACAGTCAGGCACCCCTCCACTTT. Translating gives CASSMDSQAPLHF.

This chain uses TRBV11-3 with TRBJ1-1; 8 bases match TRBD1. V shed 0 bases, J shed 5 bases, and the junction held 8 bases outside the gene matches. In germline, CDR1 is SGHNT, CDR2 YENEEA. The CDR3 runs to 16 residues. In DNA, the CDR3 is TGTGCCAGCAGCTTAGAACAGGGGGGTGTGGGGACTGAAGCTTTCTTT. Its protein product is CASSLEQGGVGTEAFF.

This clone occurred once. The chain links TRBV7-2 to TRBJ2-7, with a tentative D call TRBD2 (5 bases). Trimming took 5 bases from V and 6 from J, leaving 17 bases between them. CDR1 and CDR2 from the germline V gene are SGHTA and FQGNSA. The CDR3 extends over 14 amino acids. Here the CDR3 DNA reads TGTGCCAGCAGCGTATCCGGGAACGGCGTCGAGCAGTACTTC. Encoded protein: CASSVSGNGVEQYF.

The rearrangement joins TRBV5-1 to TRBJ1-6; D unclear. The V gene lost 4 bases and the J gene lost 5 bases, with 16 bases spanning the gap. Germline V gene lookup returns CDR1 SGHRS and CDR2 YFSETQ. The CDR3 spans 16 residues. DNA for the CDR3: TGCGCCAGCAGCGCAGTGGGAACCCGGCATAATTCACCCCTCCACTTT. Amino acid sequence: CASSAVGTRHNSPLHF.

The chain combines TRBV7-8 with TRBJ2-7; D not resolved. CDR1 and CDR2 from the germline V gene are SGHVS and FQNEAQ. The CDR3 extends over 15 amino acids. The germline V and J ends were trimmed by 5 bases and 5 bases, with 19 bases remaining between them. CDR3 sequence: CASSPPDLRRNEQYF. CDR3 sequence (DNA): TGTGCCAGCAGCCCACCCGATCTTAGGCGCAACGAGCAGTACTTC. The variable domain in full, with the rest retrieved from reference TRBV7-8 and TRBJ2-7, is GAGVSQSPRYKVAKRGQDVALRCDPISGHVSLFWYQQALGQGPEFLTYFQNEAQLDKSGLPSDRFFAERPEGSVSTLKIQRTQQEDSAVYLCASSPPDLRRNEQYFGPGTRLTVT.

This chain links TRBV5-1 with TRBJ1-5; possible D gene TRBD1, 6 bases. The CDR3 loop spans 14 amino acids. CDR1 is SGHRS, CDR2 YFSETQ, per germline. V was trimmed by 4 bases and J by 6 bases, leaving 14 bases between them. DNA of the CDR3: TGCGCCAGCAGCCCGGGAGGGGGAAGTCAGCCCCAGCATTTT. It specifies CASSPGGGSQPQHF.

This clone was counted only a few times. This rearrangement joins TRBV7-6 to TRBJ2-1, with 12 bases that match TRBD2. Germline V gene lookup returns CDR1 SGHVS and CDR2 FNYEAQ. The CDR3 extends over 16 amino acids. The junction had 2 bases not matched to a gene; V was cut back by 1 base and J by 4 bases. The CDR3 loop reads CASSLGLAGVYNEQFF. The CDR3 DNA follows: TGTGCCAGCAGCTTAGGACTAGCGGGAGTTTACAATGAGCAGTTCTTC.

The chain couples TRBV6-6 to TRBJ1-2; TRBD1 matches 7 bases. Trimming at V came to 7 bases and at J to 4 bases, leaving 6 bases not matched to a gene. Germline assignment: CDR1 MNHNY and CDR2 SVGAGI (reference sequence). CDR3 length equals 13 residues. The CDR3 DNA reads as TGTGCCAGCACCTTGGGACAGAGCTATGGCTACACCTTC. Residues: CASTLGQSYGYTF.

This chain connects TRBV11-3 to TRBJ1-1, with D perhaps TRBD1 (6 bases). CDR1 and CDR2 (germline): SGHNT, YENEEA. The length of the CDR3 is 14 residues. The V end was cut by 3 bases, the J end by 6 bases, with 14 bases between. The CDR3 coding sequence is TGTGCCAGCAGCTTTGGGGGGCGGATGGCTGAAGCTTTCTTT. Its translation is CASSFGGRMAEAFF.

The genes are TRBV6-4 and TRBJ2-6; D gene unclear. The CDR3 is made up of 12 amino acids. Per germline, CDR1 MRHNA and CDR2 SNTAGT. V lost 6 bases, J lost 2 bases, and 2 bases lay in between. Here the CDR3 DNA reads TGTGCCAGCAGCCCTGGGGCCAACGTCCTGACTTTC. Residues: CASSPGANVLTF.

The V gene is TRBV7-6, the J gene TRBJ2-4; D is unresolved. V was trimmed by 4 bases and J by 8 bases, leaving 15 bases between them. The CDR3 extends over 14 amino acids. The germline V gene has CDR1 SGHVS and CDR2 FNYEAQ. Written as DNA, the CDR3 is TGTGCCAGCAGCTCCCGCATCGGTGGGGACATTCAGTACTTC. Protein sequence: CASSSRIGGDIQYF.

The chain combines TRBV5-6 with TRBJ1-2; D not resolved. Germline values: CDR1 SGHDT, CDR2 YYEEEE. Trimming stripped 4 bases from V and 12 bases from J, with 22 bases between. The CDR3 is 14 amino acids. The CDR3 DNA reads as TGTGCCAGCAGCCCGTACTCCGGGCGACATATCGACACCTTC. This gives the protein CASSPYSGRHIDTF.